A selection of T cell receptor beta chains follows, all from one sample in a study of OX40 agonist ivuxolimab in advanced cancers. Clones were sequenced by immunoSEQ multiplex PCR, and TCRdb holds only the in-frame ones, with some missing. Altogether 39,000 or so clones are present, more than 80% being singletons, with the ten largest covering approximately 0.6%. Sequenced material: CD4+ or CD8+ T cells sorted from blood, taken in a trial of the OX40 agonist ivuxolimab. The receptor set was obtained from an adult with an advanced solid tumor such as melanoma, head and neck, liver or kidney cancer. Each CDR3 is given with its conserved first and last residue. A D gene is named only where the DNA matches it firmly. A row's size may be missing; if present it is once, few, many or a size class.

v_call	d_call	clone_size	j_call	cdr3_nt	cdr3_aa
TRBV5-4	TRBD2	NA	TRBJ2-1	TGTGCCAGCACTAGCGGGGGGGCCGATTACAATGAGCAGTTCTTC	CASTSGGADYNEQFF
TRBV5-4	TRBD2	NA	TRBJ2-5	TGTGCCAGCAGCCCCGGACTAGCGGGGGGGGAGACCCAGTACTTC	CASSPGLAGGETQYF
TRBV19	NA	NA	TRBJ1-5	TGTGCCAGTAGTACCCGACAGTATAGCAATCAGCCCCAGCATTTT	CASSTRQYSNQPQHF
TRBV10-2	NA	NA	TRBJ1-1	TGCGCCAGCAGTGCCCAAGAGAACACTGAAGCTTTCTTT	CASSAQENTEAFF
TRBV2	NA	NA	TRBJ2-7	TGTGCCAGCAGTGAAGGACTGTCCTACGAGCAGTACTTC	CASSEGLSYEQYF
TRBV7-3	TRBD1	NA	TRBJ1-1	TGTGCCAGCAGCATCGGGCCAGCGGGACAGTCAGAAGCTTTCTTT	CASSIGPAGQSEAFF
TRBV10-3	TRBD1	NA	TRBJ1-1	TGTGCCATCAAGCAGCACGGGACAGCGGGCACTGAAGCTTTCTTT	CAIKQHGTAGTEAFF
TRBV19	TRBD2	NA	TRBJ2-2	TGTGCCAGTGGTCCTCCTCAGCGGGGGGACCTTATGAACACCGGGGAGCTGTTTTTT	CASGPPQRGDLMNTGELFF
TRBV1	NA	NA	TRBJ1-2	TGCACCAGCAGCGTAATACGTTTGTGCGAGACCTATGGCTACACCTTC	CTSSVIRLCETYGYTF
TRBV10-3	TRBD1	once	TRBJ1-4	TGTGCCATCAGGGGACAGGGCAATGGTGAAAAACTGTTTTTT	CAIRGQGNGEKLFF
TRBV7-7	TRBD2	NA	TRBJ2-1	TGTGCTAGGGAGGGTAATGAGCAGTTCTTC	CAREGNEQFF
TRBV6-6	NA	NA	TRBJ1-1	TGTGCCAGCAGTTACGACCCGGGACAAGGGGCTTTCTTT	CASSYDPGQGAFF
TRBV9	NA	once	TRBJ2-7	TGTGCCAGCAGCGGCTTCTCGGGGAGGACCTACGAGCAGTACTTC	CASSGFSGRTYEQYF
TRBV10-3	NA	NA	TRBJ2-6	TGTGCCACCACACAGGGTTTCTCTGGGGCCAACGTCCTGACTTTC	CATTQGFSGANVLTF
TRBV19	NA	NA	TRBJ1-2	TGTGCCAGTAGTACAGGGATGGAAGCTGGCTACACCTTC	CASSTGMEAGYTF
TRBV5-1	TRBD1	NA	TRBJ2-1	TGCGCCAGCAGGGTCCAGGGACAGGGGAATGAGCAGTTCTTC	CASRVQGQGNEQFF
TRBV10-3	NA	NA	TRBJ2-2	TGTGCCATTACAGGGACTTTCCTCTCCGGGGAGCTGTTTTTT	CAITGTFLSGELFF
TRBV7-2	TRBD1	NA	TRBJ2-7	TGTGCCAGCAGCTGGACAGGGGGTTCCTACGAGCAGTACTTC	CASSWTGGSYEQYF
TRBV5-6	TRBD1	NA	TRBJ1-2	TGTGCCAGCAGCTTGCTCGGGACAGGGTTCAATGGCTACACCTTC	CASSLLGTGFNGYTF
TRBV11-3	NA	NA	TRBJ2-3	TGTGCCAGCAGCTTAGGTGGAGTTAGCACAGATACGCAGTATTTT	CASSLGGVSTDTQYF
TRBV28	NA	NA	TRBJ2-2	TGTGCCAGCGGCCCGATGCGAGGGGGGGAGCTGTTTTTT	CASGPMRGGELFF
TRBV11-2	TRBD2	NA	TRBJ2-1	TGTGCCAGCAGCTTTAGGGGACTAGCGGGGGGCCTTGGCAATGAGCAGTTCTTC	CASSFRGLAGGLGNEQFF
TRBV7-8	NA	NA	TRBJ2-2	TGTGCCAGCAGCTTACAGGGTGAATCCGGGGAGCTGTTTTTT	CASSLQGESGELFF
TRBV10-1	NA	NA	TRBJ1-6	TGCACCAGCAGTGGGCGCTTTCGAGAGTATAATTCACCCCTCCACTTT	CTSSGRFREYNSPLHF
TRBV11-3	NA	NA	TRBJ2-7	TGTGCCAGCAGCTTAGAGGCCCCCTACGAGCAGTACTTC	CASSLEAPYEQYF
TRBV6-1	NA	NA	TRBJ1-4	TGTGCCAGCATCCCTCGGGCAGGTAACGGAAAACTGTTTTTT	CASIPRAGNGKLFF
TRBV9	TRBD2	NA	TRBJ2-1	TGTGCCAGCGGGACGGGGGGATACTACAATGAGCAGTTCTTC	CASGTGGYYNEQFF
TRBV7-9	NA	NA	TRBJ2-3	TGTGCCAGCAGCCCTGCACACGTGGATACGCAGTATTTT	CASSPAHVDTQYF
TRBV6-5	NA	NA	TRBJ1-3	TGTGCCAGCAGTACCGGGATGGCGTCTGGAAACACCATATATTTT	CASSTGMASGNTIYF
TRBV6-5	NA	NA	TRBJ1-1	TGTGCCAGCAGTTACGTGACAGGAGCGAGGACTGAAGCTTTCTTT	CASSYVTGARTEAFF
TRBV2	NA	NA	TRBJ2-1	TGTGCCAGCAGCGTAAATGAGCAGTTCTTC	CASSVNEQFF
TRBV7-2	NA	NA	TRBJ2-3	TGTGCCAGCAGCTCCCAGACGGATCGTGGGGATACGCAGTATTTT	CASSSQTDRGDTQYF
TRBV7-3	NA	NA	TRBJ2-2	TGTGCCAGCAGCCCCCGAGCACAGCGGAACACCGGGGAGCTGTTTTTT	CASSPRAQRNTGELFF
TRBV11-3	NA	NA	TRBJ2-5	TGTGCCAGCAGCTTACGAGGGGAAGAGACCCAGTACTTC	CASSLRGEETQYF
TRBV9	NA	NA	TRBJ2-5	TGTGCCAGCAGCGTAGGCGGGGTACAAGAGACCCAGTACTTC	CASSVGGVQETQYF
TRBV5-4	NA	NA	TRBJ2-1	TGTGCCAGCAGCCTCCCAAGGAACGATGAGCAGTTCTTC	CASSLPRNDEQFF
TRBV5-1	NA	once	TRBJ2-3	TGCGCCAGCAGCTTGCGGGTAGATACGCAGTATTTT	CASSLRVDTQYF
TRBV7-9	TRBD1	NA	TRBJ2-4	TGTGCCAGCAGCGCCTGGACAGGGAGAAAAAACATTCAGTACTTC	CASSAWTGRKNIQYF
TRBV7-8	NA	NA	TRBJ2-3	TGTGCCAGCAGCTTAGAAGGCAGCCCGACTAGGAAGTATTTT	CASSLEGSPTRKYF
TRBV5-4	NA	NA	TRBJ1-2	TGTGCCAGCAGCTTGGCCGGTCCCGGTGCTAACTATGGCTACACCTTC	CASSLAGPGANYGYTF
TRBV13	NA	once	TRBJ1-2	TGTGCCAGCAGCTCACCCCTCCGACAGGAGGACTATGGCTACACCTTC	CASSSPLRQEDYGYTF
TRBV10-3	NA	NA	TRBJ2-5	TGTGCCATCAGTGAGTCGGGCAGTATCCAAGAGACCCAGTACTTC	CAISESGSIQETQYF
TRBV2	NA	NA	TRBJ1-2	TGTGCCAGCAGTGAAAAAGTGGCGGGTCTATATGGCTACACCTTC	CASSEKVAGLYGYTF
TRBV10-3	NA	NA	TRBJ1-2	TGTGCCATCAGGCGAGAAGCTAACTATGGCTACACCTTC	CAIRREANYGYTF
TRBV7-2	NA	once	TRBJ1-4	TGTGCCAGCAGCTTACGAGGGGCAAATGAAAAACTGTTTTTT	CASSLRGANEKLFF
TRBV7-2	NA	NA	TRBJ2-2	TGTGCCAGCAGCCGGACGGGGAACGCCGGGGAGCTGTTTTTT	CASSRTGNAGELFF
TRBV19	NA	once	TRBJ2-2	TGTGCCAGTAGTATTGACAGGAACACCGGGGAGCTGTTTTTT	CASSIDRNTGELFF
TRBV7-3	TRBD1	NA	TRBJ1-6	TGTGCCAGCAGCTCAACAGGGGGCTACTATAATTCACCCCTCCACTTT	CASSSTGGYYNSPLHF
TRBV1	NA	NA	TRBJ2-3	TGCACCAGCAGCCAGTTGACCGAACCCCGGAGATTGGTTCATTTT	CTSSQLTEPRRLVHF
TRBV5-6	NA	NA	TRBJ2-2	TGTGCCAGCAGCTGGGGAACAGGCAACACCGGGGAGCTGTTTTTT	CASSWGTGNTGELFF
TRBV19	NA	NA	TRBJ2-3	TGTGCCAGTAGTATAGTGGGAGGGGGAGGGCCAGATACGCAGTATTTT	CASSIVGGGGPDTQYF
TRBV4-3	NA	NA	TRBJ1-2	TGCGCCAGCAGCCCATCTTGGGCAGGGACCTATGGCTACACCTTC	CASSPSWAGTYGYTF
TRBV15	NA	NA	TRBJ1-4	TGTGCCACCAGCAGGACCGGGTCCAAGGGTGAAAAACTGTTTTTT	CATSRTGSKGEKLFF